This entry lists 5 T cell receptor beta chains sequenced from one sample in a study of blood T cell repertoires in COVID-19. Only in-frame clones appear in the TCRdb table, and some are missing; sequencing was by immunoSEQ multiplex PCR. The sample includes some 240,000 clones, 70% to 85% of them seen just once. Sequencing was carried out using peripheral blood. All receptors come from a woman of 80 years or more with acute or convalescent COVID-19.

This clone was found once. The gene calls are TRBV5-1 and TRBJ2-1; possibly TRBD1 for D (5 bases). Between the trimmed V and J ends, which lost 3 bases and 2 bases, there was a span of 12 bases. The germline V gene encodes CDR1 SGHRS and CDR2 YFSETQ. The CDR3 has 15 residues. The CDR3 DNA is TGCGCCAGCAGCTCCGACAGCTACGCCTACAATGAGCAGTTCTTC. Residues: CASSSDSYAYNEQFF. Based on the CDR3 plus reference TRBV5-1 and TRBJ2-1, the full variable domain is KAGVTQTPRYLIKTRGQQVTLSCSPISGHRSVSWYQQTPGQGLQFLFEYFSETQRNKGNFPGRFSGRQFSNSRSEMNVSTLELGDSALYLCASSSDSYAYNEQFFGPGTRLTVL.

This clone was seen just once. The sample has other DNA sequences that encode this CDR3 too. This chain connects TRBV9 to TRBJ2-3; D possibly corresponds to TRBD2 (7 bases). This CDR3 spans 16 amino acids. The germline V and J ends were trimmed by 0 bases and 0 bases, with 11 bases remaining between them. Germline CDR1 SGDLS, CDR2 YYNGEE. CDR3 amino acids: CASSVGGGSSTDTQYF. CDR3 nucleotides: TGTGCCAGCAGCGTAGGCGGGGGCTCTAGCACAGATACGCAGTATTTT. Complete variable domain (other parts from reference TRBV9 and TRBJ2-3): DSGVTQTPKHLITATGQRVTLRCSPRSGDLSVYWYQQSLDQGLQFLIQYYNGEERAKGNILERFSAQQFPDLHSELNLSSLELGDSALYFCASSVGGGSSTDTQYFGPGTRLTVL.

CDR3 nucleotides: TGTGGGGCAAATCGCCGAAACTATGGCTACACCTTC. Encoded protein: CGANRRNYGYTF. The chain joins TRBV28 to TRBJ1-2, with D uncertain. This CDR3 is 12 amino acids long. In germline, CDR1 is MDHEN, CDR2 SYDVKM.

The V gene is TRBV25-1, the J gene TRBJ2-7; 8 bases align to TRBD2. This CDR3 has 14 residues. After removal of 6 bases from V and 4 bases from J, the junction contained 8 bases not matched to a gene. Looked up from germline, CDR1 is MGHDK and CDR2 is SYGVNS. The CDR3 coding sequence is TGTGCCAGCAGGGGTAGCGGGGAAAGGTACGAGCAGTACTTC. It encodes CASRGSGERYEQYF.

The chain employs TRBV5-1 and TRBJ1-6; TRBD1 agrees at 8 bases. The CDR3 totals 16 residues. The ends lost 4 bases at V and 3 bases at J; junction bases unmatched: 6. Per the germline V gene, CDR1 is SGHRS and CDR2 is YFSETQ. In nucleotides, the CDR3 is TGCGCCAGCAGCCACGCCGGGACAGGCTATAATTCACCCCTCCACTTT. Amino acids: CASSHAGTGYNSPLHF.